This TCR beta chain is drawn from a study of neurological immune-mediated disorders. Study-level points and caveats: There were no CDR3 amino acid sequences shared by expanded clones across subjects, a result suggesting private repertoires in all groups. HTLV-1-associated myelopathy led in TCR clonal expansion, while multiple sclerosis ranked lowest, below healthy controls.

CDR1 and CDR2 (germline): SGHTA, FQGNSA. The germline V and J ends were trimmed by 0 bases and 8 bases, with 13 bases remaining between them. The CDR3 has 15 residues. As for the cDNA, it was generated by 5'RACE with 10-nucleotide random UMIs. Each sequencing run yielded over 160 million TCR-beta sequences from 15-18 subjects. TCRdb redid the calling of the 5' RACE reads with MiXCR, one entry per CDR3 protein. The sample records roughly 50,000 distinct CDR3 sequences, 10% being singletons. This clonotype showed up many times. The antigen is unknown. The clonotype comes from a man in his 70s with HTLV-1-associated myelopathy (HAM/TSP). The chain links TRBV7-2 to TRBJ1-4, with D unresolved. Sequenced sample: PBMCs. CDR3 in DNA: TGTGCCAGCAGCTTAGCTTCCGTTCGAGGCGAAAAACTGTTTTTT. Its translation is CASSLASVRGEKLFF.